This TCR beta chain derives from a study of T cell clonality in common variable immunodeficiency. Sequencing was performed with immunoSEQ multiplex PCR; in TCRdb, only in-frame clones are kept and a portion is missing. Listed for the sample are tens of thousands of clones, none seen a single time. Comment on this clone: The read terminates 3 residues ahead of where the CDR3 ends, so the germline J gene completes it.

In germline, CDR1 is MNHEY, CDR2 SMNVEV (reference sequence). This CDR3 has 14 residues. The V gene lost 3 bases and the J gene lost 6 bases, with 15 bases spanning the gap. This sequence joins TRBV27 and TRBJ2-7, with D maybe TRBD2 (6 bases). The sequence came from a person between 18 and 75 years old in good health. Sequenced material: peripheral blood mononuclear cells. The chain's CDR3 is CASSFGGSEGEQYF. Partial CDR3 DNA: TGTGCCAGCAGTTTCGGGGGAAGTGAAGGCGAG.